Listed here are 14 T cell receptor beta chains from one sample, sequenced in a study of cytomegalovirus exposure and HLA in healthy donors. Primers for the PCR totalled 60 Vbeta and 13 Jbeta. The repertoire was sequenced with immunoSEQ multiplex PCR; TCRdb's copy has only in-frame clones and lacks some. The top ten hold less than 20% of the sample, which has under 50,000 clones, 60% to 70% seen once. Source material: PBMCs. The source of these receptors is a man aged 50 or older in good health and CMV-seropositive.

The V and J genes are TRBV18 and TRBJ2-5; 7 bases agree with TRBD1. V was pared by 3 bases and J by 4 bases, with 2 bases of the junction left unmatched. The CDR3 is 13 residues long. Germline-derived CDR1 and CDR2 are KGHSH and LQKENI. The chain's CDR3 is CASSPTGLETQYF. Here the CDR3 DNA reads TGTGCCAGCTCACCGACAGGGTTAGAGACCCAGTACTTC.

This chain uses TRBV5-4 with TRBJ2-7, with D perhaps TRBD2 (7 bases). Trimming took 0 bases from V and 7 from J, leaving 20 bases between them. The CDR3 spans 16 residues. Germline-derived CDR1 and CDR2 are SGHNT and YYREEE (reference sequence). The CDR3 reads CASSLGTRGPTGEQYF. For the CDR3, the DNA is TGTGCCAGCAGCTTGGGAACGCGGGGGCCAACAGGAGAGCAGTACTTC. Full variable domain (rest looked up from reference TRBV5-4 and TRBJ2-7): ETGVTQSPTHLIKTRGQQVTLRCSSQSGHNTVSWYQQALGQGPQFIFQYYREEENGRGNFPPRFSGLQFPNYSSELNVNALELDDSALYLCASSLGTRGPTGEQYFGPGTRLTVT.

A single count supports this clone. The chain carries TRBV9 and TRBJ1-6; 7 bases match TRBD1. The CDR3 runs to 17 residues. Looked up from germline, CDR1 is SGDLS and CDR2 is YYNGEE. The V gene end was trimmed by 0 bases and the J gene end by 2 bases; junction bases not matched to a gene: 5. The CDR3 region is CASSVDPGGTYNSPLHF. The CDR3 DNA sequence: TGTGCCAGCAGCGTAGACCCAGGGGGAACCTATAATTCACCCCTCCACTTT.

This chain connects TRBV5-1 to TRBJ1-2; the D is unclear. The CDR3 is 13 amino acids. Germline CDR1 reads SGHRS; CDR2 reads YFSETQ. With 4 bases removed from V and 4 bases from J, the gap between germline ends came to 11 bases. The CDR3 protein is CASSPAGLYGYTF. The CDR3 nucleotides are TGCGCCAGCAGCCCGGCAGGCCTCTATGGCTACACCTTC.

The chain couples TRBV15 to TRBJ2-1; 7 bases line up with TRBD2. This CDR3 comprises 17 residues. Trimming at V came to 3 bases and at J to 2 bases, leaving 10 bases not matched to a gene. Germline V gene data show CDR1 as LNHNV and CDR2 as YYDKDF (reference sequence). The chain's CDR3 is CATSSAWEGRTYNEQFF. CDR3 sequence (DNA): TGTGCCACCAGCAGCGCGTGGGAGGGTAGGACCTACAATGAGCAGTTCTTC.

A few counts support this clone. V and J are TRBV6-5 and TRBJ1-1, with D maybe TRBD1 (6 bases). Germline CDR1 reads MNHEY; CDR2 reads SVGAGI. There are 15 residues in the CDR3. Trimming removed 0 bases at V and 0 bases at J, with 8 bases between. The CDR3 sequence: CASSYSGALNTEAFF. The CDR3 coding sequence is TGTGCCAGCAGTTACTCGGGGGCTTTGAACACTGAAGCTTTCTTT.

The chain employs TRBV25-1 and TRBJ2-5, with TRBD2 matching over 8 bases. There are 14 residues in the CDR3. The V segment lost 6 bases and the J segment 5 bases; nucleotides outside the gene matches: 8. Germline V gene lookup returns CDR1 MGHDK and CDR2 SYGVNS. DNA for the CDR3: TGTGCCAGCAGGGGGGGGAGCGGGGGTGAGACCCAGTACTTC. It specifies CASRGGSGGETQYF.

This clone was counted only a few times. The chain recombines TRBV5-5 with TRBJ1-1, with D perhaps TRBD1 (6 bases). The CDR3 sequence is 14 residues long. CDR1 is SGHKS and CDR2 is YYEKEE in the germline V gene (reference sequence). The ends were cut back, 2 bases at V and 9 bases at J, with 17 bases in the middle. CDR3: CASSLVDSTNKAFF. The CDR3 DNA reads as TGTGCCAGCAGCTTAGTGGACAGCACCAATAAAGCTTTCTTT.

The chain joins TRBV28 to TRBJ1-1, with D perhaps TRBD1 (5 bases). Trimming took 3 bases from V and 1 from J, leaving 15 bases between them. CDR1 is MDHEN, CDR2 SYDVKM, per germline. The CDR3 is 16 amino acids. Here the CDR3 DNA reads TGTGCCAGCAGTTTCCCCTTAAGGGGCAGGAACACTGAAGCTTTCTTT. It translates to CASSFPLRGRNTEAFF.

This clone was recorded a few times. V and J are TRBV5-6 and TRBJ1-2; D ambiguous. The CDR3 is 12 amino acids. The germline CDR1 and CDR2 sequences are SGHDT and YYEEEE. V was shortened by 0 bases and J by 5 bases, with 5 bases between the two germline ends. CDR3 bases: TGTGCCAGCAGCTTGGAACTATATGGCTACACCTTC. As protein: CASSLELYGYTF. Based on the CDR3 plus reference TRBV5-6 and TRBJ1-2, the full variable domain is DAGVTQSPTHLIKTRGQQVTLRCSPKSGHDTVSWYQQALGQGPQFIFQYYEEEERQRGNFPDRFSGHQFPNYSSELNVNALLLGDSALYLCASSLELYGYTFGSGTRLTVV.

CDR3 protein: CASRYLIDNQPQHF. The CDR3 nucleotides read TGTGCCAGCAGGTATCTTATAGACAATCAGCCCCAGCATTTT. The chain uses TRBV2 and TRBJ1-5, with unresolved D. V was shortened by 6 bases and J by 3 bases, with 12 bases between the two germline ends. There are 14 residues in the CDR3. Germline V gene data show CDR1 as SNHLY and CDR2 as FYNNEI. Supplemented by reference TRBV2 and TRBJ1-5, the full variable domain reads EPEVTQTPSHQVTQMGQEVILRCVPISNHLYFYWYRQILGQKVEFLVSFYNNEISEKSEIFDDQFSVERPDGSNFTLKIRSTKLEDSAMYFCASRYLIDNQPQHFGDGTRLSIL.

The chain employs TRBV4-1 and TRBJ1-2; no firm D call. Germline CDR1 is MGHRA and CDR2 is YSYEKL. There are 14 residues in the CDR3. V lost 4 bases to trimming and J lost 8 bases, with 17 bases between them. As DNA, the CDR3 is TGCGCCAGCAGCCTGTCGACCAGTCTGGGCGGCTACACCTTC. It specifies CASSLSTSLGGYTF.

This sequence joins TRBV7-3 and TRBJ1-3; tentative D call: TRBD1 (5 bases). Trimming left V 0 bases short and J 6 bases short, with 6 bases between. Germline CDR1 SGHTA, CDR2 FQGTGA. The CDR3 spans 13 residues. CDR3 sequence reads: CASSLTRENTIYF. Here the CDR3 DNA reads TGTGCCAGCAGCTTAACCAGGGAAAACACCATATATTTT. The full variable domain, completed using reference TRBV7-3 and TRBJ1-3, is GAGVSQTPSNKVTEKGKYVELRCDPISGHTALYWYRQSLGQGPEFLIYFQGTGAADDSGLPNDRFFAVRPEGSVSTLKIQRTERGDSAVYLCASSLTRENTIYFGEGSWLTVV.

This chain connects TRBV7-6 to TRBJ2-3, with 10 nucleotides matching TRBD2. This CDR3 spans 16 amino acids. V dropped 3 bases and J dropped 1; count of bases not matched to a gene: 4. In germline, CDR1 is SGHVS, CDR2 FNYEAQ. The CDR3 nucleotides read TGTGCCAGCAGCTTCTGGGGGACTAGCGGCACAGATACGCAGTATTTT. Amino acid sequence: CASSFWGTSGTDTQYF.